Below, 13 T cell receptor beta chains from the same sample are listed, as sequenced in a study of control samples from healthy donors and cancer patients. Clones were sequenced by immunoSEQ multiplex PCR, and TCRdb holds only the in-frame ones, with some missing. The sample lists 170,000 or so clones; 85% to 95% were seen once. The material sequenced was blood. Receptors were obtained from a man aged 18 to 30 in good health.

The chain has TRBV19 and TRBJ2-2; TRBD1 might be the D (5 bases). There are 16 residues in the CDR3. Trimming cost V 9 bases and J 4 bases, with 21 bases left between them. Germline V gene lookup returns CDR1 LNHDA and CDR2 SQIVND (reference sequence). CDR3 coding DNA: TGTGCCAGCCGAACCCCCTCAGGGTCGGTCACCGGGGAGCTGTTTTTT. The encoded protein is CASRTPSGSVTGELFF.

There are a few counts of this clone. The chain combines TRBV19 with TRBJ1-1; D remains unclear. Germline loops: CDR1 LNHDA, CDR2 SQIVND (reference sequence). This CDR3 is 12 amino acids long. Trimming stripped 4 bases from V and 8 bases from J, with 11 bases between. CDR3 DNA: TGTGCCAGTAGTAGGACGGCCAAGGAAGCTTTCTTT. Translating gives CASSRTAKEAFF.

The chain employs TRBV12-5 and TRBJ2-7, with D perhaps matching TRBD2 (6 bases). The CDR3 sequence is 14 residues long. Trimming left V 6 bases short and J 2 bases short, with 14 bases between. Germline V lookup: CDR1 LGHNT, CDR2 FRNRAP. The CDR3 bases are TGTGCTAGTGGCTCGGGACTCCCTCCCTACGAGCAGTACTTC. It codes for CASGSGLPPYEQYF.

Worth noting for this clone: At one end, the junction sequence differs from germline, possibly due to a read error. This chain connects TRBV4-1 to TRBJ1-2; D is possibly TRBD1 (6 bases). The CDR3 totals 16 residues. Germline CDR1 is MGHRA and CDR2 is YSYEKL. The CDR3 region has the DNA TGCGCCAGCAGCCAAGCCTGGGGGCCCGAACTCTATGACTACACCTTC. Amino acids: CASSQAWGPELYDYTF.

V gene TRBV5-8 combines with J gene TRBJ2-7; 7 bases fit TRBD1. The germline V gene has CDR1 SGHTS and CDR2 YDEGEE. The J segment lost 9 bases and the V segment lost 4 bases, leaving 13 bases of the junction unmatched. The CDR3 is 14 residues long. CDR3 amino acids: CASSPDRIRWGQYF. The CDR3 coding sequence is TGTGCCAGCAGCCCGGACAGGATCCGTTGGGGGCAGTACTTC. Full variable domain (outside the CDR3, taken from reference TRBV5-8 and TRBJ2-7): EAGVTQSPTHLIKTRGQQATLRCSPISGHTSVYWYQQALGLGLQFLLWYDEGEERNRGNFPPRFSGRQFPNYSSELNVNALELEDSALYLCASSPDRIRWGQYFGPGTRLTVT.

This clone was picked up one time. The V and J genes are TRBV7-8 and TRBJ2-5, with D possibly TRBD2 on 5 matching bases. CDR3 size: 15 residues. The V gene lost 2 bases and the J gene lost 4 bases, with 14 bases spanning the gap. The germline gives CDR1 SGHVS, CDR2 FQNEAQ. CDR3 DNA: TGTGCCAGCAGCTTAATTCCAACTAGTGGAGAGACCCAGTACTTC. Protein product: CASSLIPTSGETQYF.

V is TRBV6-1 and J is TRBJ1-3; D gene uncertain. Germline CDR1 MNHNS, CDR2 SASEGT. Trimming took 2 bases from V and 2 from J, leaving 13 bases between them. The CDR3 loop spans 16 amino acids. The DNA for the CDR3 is TGTGCCAGCAGTGAACCCCAGAATGGCGCTGGAAACACCATATATTTT. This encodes CASSEPQNGAGNTIYF.

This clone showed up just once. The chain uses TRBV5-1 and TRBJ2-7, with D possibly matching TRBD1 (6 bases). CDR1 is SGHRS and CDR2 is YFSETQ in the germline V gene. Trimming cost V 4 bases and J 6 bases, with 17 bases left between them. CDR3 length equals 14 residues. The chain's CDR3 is CASSPGVGRLEQYF. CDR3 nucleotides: TGCGCCAGCAGCCCAGGGGTGGGTCGTCTCGAGCAGTACTTC.

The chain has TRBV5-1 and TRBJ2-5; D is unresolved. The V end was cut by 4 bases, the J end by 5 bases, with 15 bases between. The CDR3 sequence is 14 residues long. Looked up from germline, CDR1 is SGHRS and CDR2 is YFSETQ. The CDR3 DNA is TGCGCCAGCAGCCCAAGCCTCCCGAGCGAGACCCAGTACTTC. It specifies CASSPSLPSETQYF.

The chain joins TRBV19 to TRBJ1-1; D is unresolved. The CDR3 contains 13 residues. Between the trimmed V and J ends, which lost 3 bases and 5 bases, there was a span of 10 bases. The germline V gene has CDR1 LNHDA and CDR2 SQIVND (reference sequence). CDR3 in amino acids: CASSILRETEAFF. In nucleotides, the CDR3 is TGTGCCAGTAGTATTCTGAGGGAGACTGAAGCTTTCTTT.

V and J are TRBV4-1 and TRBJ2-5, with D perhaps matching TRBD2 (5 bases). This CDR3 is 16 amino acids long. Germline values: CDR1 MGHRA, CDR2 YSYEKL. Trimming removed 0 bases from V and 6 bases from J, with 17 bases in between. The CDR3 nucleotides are TGCGCCAGCAGCCAAGAATGGGAAACCGGGATTAAGACCCAGTACTTC. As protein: CASSQEWETGIKTQYF.

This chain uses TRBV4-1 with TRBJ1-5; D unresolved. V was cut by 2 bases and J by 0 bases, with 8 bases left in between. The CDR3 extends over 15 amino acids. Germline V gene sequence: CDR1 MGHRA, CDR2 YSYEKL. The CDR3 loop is CASSQYKDSNQPQHF. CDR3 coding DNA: TGCGCCAGCAGCCAATATAAGGATAGCAATCAGCCCCAGCATTTT.

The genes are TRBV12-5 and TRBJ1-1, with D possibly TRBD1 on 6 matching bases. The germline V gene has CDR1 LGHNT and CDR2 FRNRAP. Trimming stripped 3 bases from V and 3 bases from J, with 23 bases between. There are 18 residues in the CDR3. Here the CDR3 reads CASGFRPWGHRGDTEAFF. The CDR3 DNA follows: TGTGCTAGTGGTTTCCGTCCCTGGGGGCACCGGGGGGACACTGAAGCTTTCTTT.